This T cell receptor beta chain was captured in a study of CD8 T cells in Susac syndrome. General observations from the study: As the study acknowledged, the number of individuals who were part of its TCR sequencing and HLA analysis was relatively small.

RNA amounts of roughly 0.45 to 1 ug underwent reverse transcription with random hexamers. The TCR beta CDR3 was amplified by immunoSEQ multiplex PCR across 54 Vbeta, 13 Jbeta. TCRdb independently ran MiXCR on the immunoSEQ multiplex PCR reads; one entry per CDR3 protein. The data show about 280,000 distinct CDR3 sequences, approximately 85% seen once. A remark on this clonotype: Its antigen is as yet unknown.

Included as multiple sclerosis controls were treatment-naive patients who had stable or active relapsing-remitting disease. The CD8+ and CD4+ T cells were negatively isolated, with the TEMRA cells enriched by FACS. The junction had 4 bases not matched to a gene; V was cut back by 6 bases and J by 4 bases. The CDR3 sequence is 14 residues long. Germline V CDR1 and CDR2: MGHDK, SYGVNS. The V call is TRBV25-1, the J call TRBJ2-2, with TRBD1 identical over 8 bases. Sequenced material: CD8+ T cells from PBMCs. This TCR derives from a human donor with multiple sclerosis. In nucleotides, the CDR3 is TGTGCCAGCAGGGGACAGGTGGTCACCGGGGAGCTGTTTTTT. Encoded protein: CASRGQVVTGELFF.